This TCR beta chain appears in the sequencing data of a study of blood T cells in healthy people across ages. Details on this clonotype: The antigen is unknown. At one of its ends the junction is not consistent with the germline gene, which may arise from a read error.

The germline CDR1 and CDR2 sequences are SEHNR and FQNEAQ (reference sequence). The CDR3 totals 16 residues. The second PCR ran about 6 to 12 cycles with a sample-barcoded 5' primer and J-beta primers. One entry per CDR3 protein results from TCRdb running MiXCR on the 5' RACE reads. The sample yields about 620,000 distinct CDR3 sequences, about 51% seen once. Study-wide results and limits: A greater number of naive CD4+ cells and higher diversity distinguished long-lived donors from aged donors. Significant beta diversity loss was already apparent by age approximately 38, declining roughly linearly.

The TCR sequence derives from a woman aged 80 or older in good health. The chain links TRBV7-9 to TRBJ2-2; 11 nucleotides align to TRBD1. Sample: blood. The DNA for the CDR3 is TGTGCCAACAGCTTCCGGACAGGGGGCACCACCGGGGAGCTGTTTTTT. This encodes CANSFRTGGTTGELFF.